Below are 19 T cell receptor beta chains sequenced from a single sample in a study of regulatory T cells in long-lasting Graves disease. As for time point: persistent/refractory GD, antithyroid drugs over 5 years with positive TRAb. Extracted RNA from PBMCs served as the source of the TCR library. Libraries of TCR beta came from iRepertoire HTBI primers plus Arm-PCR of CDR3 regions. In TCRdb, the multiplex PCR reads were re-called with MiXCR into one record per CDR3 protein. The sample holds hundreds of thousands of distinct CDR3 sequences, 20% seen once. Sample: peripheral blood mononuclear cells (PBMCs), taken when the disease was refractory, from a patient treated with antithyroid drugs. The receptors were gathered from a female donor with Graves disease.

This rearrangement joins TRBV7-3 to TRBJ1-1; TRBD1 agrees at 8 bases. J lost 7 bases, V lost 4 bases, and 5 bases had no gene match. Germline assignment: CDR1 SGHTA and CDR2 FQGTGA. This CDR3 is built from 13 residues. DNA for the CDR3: TGTGCCAGCAGCTCTGACAGGGGCAGTGAAGCTTTCTTT. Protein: CASSSDRGSEAFF.

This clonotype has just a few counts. In DNA, the CDR3 is TGCGCCAGCAGCTCTACAAGAAAATCGGGCACTGAAGCTTTCTTT. Translated: CASSSTRKSGTEAFF. The gene calls are TRBV5-1 and TRBJ1-1; the D is unclear. Germline lookup yields CDR1 SGHRS and CDR2 YFSETQ. Trimming removed 3 bases from V and 4 bases from J, with 16 bases in between. This CDR3 spans 15 amino acids. Combining the CDR3 with reference TRBV5-1 and TRBJ1-1 gives the whole variable domain KAGVTQTPRYLIKTRGQQVTLSCSPISGHRSVSWYQQTPGQGLQFLFEYFSETQRNKGNFPGRFSGRQFSNSRSEMNVSTLELGDSALYLCASSSTRKSGTEAFFGQGTRLTVV.

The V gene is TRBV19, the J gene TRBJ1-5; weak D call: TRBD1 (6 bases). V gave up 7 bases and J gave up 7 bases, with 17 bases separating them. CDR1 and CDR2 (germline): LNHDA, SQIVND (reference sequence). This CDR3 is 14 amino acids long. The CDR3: CASTARDTRQPQHF. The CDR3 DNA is TGTGCCAGTACCGCCCGGGACACCAGGCAGCCCCAGCATTTT.

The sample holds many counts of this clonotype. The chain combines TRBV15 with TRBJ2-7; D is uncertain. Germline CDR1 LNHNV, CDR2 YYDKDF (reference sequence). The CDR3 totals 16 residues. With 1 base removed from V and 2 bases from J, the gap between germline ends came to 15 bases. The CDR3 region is CATSRVGYDGAYEQYF. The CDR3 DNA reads TGTGCCACCAGCAGAGTGGGGTACGATGGGGCCTACGAGCAGTACTTC. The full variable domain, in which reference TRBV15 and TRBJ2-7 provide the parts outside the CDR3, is DAMVIQNPRYQVTQFGKPVTLSCSQTLNHNVMYWYQQKSSQAPKLLFHYYDKDFNNEADTPDNFQSRRPNTSFCFLDIRSPGLGDTAMYLCATSRVGYDGAYEQYFGPGTRLTVT.

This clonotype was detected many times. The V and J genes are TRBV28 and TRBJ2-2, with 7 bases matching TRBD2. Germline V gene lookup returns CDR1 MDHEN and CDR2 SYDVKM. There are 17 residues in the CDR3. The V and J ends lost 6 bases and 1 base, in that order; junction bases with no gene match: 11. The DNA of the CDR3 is TGTGCCAGCAGATCCGGAGGTAGCGGGTGGAACACCGGGGAGCTGTTTTTT. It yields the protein CASRSGGSGWNTGELFF.

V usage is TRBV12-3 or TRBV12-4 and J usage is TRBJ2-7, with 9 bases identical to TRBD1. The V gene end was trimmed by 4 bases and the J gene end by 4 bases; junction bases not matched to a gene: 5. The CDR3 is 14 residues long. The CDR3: CASSSRDRVYEQYF. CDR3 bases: TGTGCCAGCAGTTCCCGGGACAGGGTTTACGAGCAGTACTTC.

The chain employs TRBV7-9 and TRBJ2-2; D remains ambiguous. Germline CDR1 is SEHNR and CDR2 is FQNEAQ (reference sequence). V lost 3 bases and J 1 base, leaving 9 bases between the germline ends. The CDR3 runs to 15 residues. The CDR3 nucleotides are TGTGCCAGCAGCTTCTGGGGAAAGAACACCGGGGAGCTGTTTTTT. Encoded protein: CASSFWGKNTGELFF. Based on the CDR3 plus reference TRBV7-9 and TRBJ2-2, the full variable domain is DTGVSQNPRHKITKRGQNVTFRCDPISEHNRLYWYRQTLGQGPEFLTYFQNEAQLEKSRLLSDRFSAERPKGSFSTLEIQRTEQGDSAMYLCASSFWGKNTGELFFGEGSRLTVL.

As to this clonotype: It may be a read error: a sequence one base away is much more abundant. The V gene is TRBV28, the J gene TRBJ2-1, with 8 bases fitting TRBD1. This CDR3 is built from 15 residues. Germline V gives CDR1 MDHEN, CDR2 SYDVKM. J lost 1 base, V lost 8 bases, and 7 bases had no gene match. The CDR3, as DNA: TGTGCCAGCGGACCGGACAGGGCGTCCTACAATGAGCAGTTCTTC. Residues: CASGPDRASYNEQFF.

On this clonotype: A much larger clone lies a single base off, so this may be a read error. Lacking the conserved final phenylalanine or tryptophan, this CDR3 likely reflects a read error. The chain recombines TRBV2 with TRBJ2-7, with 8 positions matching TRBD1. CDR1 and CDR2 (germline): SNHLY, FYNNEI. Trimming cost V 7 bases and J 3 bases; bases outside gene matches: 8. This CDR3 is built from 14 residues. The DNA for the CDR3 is TGTGCCAGCATGCGGACAGGGCTAAACTACGAGCAGTACTCC. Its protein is CASMRTGLNYEQYS.

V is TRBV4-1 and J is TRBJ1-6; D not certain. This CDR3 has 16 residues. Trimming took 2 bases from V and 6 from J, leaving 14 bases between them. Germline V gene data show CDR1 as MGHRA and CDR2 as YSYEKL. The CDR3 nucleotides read TGCGCCAGCAGCCAACGTCCTGGGTATCTTAATTCACCCCTCCACTTT. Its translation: CASSQRPGYLNSPLHF.

CDR3 sequence (DNA): TGCGCCAGCAGCTTGGTGGCGGATAGCTACGAGCAGTACTTC. Translated, it gives CASSLVADSYEQYF. This chain uses TRBV5-1 with TRBJ2-7; D is uncertain. The V end lost 0 bases, the J end lost 3 bases, and 10 bases lay between the germline ends. This CDR3 has 14 amino acids. The germline V gene encodes CDR1 SGHRS and CDR2 YFSETQ.

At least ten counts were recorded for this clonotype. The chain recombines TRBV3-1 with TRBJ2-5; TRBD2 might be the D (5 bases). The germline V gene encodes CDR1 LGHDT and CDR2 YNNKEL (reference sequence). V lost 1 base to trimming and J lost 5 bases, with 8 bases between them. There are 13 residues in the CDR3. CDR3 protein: CASSQASSETQYF. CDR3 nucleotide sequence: TGTGCCAGCAGCCAAGCTAGCTCGGAGACCCAGTACTTC.

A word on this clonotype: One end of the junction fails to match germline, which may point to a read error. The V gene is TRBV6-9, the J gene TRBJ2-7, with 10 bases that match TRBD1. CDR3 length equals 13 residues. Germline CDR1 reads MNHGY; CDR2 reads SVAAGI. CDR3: CASSVGTGDEQYF. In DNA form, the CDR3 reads TGCGCCAGCAGTGTTGGGACAGGGGACGAGCAGTACTTC.

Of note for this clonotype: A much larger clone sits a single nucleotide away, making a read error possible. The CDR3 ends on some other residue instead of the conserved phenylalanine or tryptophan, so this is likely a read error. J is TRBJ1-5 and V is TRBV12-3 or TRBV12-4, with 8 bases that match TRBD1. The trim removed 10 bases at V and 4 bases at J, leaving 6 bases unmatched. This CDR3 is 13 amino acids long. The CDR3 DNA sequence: TGTGCCATTGGACAGGGTGGGAATCAGCCCCAGCATCTT. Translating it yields CAIGQGGNQPQHL.

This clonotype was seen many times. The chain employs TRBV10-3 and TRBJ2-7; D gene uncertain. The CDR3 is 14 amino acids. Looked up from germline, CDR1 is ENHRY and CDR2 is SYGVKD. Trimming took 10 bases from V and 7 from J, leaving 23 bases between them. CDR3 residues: CANSMDGRSGEQYF. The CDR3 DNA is TGTGCCAACTCAATGGACGGTCGTTCGGGTGAGCAGTACTTC.

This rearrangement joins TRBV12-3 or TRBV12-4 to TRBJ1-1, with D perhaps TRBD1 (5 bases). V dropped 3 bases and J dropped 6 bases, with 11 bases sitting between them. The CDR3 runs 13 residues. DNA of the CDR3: TGTGCCAGCAGTTTGGGGGTTGTCTCTGAAGCTTTCTTT. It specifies CASSLGVVSEAFF.

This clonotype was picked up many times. CDR3 in amino acids: CASSPQRLGETQYF. CDR3 in DNA: TGTGCCAGCAGCCCCCAGAGACTTGGGGAGACCCAGTACTTC. The rearrangement uses TRBV7-6 and TRBJ2-5; D is unclear. The CDR3 loop spans 14 amino acids. V dropped 5 bases and J dropped 5 bases, with 15 bases sitting between them. Germline V gene sequence: CDR1 SGHVS, CDR2 FNYEAQ.

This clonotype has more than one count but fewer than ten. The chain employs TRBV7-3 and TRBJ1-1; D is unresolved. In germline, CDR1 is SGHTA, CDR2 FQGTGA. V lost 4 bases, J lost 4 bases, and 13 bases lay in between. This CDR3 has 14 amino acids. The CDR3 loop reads CASSSYGPSTEAFF. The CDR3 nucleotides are TGTGCCAGCAGCTCGTATGGACCGTCCACTGAAGCTTTCTTT.

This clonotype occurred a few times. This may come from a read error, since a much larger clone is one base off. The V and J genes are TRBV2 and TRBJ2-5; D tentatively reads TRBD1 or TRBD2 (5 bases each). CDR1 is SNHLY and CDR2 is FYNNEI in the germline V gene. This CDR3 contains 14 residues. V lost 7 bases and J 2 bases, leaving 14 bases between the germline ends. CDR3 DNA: TGTGCCAGCATGTCAGACTGGGGGCAAGAGACCCAGTACTTC. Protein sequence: CASMSDWGQETQYF. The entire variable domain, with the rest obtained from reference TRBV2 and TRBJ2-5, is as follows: EPEVTQTPSHQVTQMGQEVILRCVPISNHLYFYWYRQILGQKVEFLVSFYNNEISEKSEIFDDQFSVERPDGSNFTLKIRSTKLEDSAMYFCASMSDWGQETQYFGPGTRLLVL.